The TCR beta chain under discussion was sequenced for a study of patients and donors after allogeneic stem cell transplantation. This clonotype was detected many times. TCRdb itself ran the RT-PCR reads through MiXCR, one entry per CDR3 protein. The table has tens of thousands of distinct CDR3 sequences, around 5% seen once. The V gene lost 0 bases and the J gene lost 1 base, with 7 bases spanning the gap. The germline gives CDR1 ENHRY, CDR2 SYGVKD. The CDR3 is 14 amino acids. The chain has TRBV10-3 and TRBJ2-7; D unclear. Sequenced: blood, either unsorted or a sorted T cell fraction (not recorded which). The clonotype originates from a human donor who was either an allogeneic HSCT recipient or a stem cell or donor lymphocyte infusion donor (not recorded which). It is not recorded whose cells these are; they may come from a transplant donor. This chain's CDR3 is CAISESGRSYEQYF. The DNA of the CDR3 is TGTGCCATCAGTGAGTCGGGCCGTTCCTACGAGCAGTACTTC.